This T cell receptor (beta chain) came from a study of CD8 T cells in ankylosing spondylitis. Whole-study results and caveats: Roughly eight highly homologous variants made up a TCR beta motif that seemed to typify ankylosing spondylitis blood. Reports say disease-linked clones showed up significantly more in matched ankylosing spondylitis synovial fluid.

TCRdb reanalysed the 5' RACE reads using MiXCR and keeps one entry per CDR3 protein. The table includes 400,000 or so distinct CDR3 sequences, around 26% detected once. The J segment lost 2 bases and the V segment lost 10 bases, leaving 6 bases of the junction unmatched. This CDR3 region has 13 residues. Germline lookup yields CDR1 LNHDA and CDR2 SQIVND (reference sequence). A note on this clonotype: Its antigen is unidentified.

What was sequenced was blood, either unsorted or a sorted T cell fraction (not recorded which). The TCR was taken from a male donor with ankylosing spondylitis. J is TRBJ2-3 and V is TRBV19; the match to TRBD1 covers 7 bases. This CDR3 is CATRDSPTDTQYF. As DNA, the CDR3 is TGTGCCACTCGGGACAGCCCCACAGATACGCAGTATTTT.